Sequencing of this T cell receptor (beta chain) was carried out in a study of blood T cells in healthy people across ages. V dropped 3 bases and J dropped 4 bases, with 6 bases sitting between them. The CDR3 consists of 12 residues. In germline, CDR1 is MGHDK, CDR2 SYGVNS. Next came a second PCR, run for about 6 to 11 cycles, which used a sample-barcoded 5' primer along with a J-beta primer mix. TCRdb re-called the 5' RACE reads with MiXCR, one entry per CDR3 protein. This repertoire shows about 650,000 distinct CDR3 sequences, 32% found once; its top ten account for roughly 14%. This clonotype was found many times.

This chain uses TRBV25-1 with TRBJ1-2; no clear D. Sequenced: blood. This sequence originates from a woman of 80 years or more in good health. CDR3 in DNA: TGTGCCAGCAGTGACCTCTTCTATGGCTACACCTTC. The encoded protein is CASSDLFYGYTF.